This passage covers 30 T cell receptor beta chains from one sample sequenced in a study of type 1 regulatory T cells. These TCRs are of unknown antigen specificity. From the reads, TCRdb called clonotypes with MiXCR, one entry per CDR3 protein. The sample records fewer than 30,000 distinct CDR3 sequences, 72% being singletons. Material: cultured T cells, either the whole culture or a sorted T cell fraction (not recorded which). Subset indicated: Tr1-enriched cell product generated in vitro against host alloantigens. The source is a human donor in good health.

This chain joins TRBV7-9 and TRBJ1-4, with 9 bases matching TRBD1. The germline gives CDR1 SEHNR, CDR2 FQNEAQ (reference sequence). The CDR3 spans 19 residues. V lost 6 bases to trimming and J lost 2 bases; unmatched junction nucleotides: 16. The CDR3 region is CASSSIRGQGRPTNEKLFF. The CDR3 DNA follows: TGTGCCAGCAGTTCCATAAGAGGACAGGGGCGCCCGACTAATGAAAAACTGTTTTTT. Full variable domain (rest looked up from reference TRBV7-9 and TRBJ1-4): DTGVSQNPRHKITKRGQNVTFRCDPISEHNRLYWYRQTLGQGPEFLTYFQNEAQLEKSRLLSDRFSAERPKGSFSTLEIQRTEQGDSAMYLCASSSIRGQGRPTNEKLFFGSGTQLSVL.

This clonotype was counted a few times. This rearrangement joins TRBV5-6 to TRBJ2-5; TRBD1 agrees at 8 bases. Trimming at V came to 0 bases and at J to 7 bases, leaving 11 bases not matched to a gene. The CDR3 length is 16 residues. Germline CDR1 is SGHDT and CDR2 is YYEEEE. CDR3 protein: CASSLEQGALMWTQYF. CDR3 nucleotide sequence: TGTGCCAGCAGCTTGGAGCAGGGGGCCCTGATGTGGACCCAGTACTTC. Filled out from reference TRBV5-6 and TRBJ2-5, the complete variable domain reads DAGVTQSPTHLIKTRGQQVTLRCSPKSGHDTVSWYQQALGQGPQFIFQYYEEEERQRGNFPDRFSGHQFPNYSSELNVNALLLGDSALYLCASSLEQGALMWTQYFGPGTRLLVL.

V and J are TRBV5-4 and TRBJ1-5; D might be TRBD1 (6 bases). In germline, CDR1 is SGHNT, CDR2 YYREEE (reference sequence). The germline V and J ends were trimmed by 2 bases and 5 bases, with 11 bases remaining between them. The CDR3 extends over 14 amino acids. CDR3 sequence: CASSLQGIDQPQHF. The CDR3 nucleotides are TGTGCCAGCAGCTTACAGGGAATAGATCAGCCCCAGCATTTT.

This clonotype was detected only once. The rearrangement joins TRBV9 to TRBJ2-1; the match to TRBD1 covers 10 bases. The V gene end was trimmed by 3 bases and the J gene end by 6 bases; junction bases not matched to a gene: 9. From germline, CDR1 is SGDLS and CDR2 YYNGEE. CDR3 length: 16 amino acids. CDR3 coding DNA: TGTGCCAGCAGCGCTCCCGGGACAGGGGTTAGCAATGAGCAGTTCTTC. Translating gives CASSAPGTGVSNEQFF.

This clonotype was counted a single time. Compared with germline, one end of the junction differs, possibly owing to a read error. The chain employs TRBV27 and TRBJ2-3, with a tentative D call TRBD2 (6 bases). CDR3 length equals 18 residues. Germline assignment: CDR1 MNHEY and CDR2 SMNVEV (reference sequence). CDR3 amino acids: CASSPRWREYRLQETQYF. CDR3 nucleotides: TGTGCCAGCAGTCCCCGGTGGCGGGAATATCGACTACAAGAGACCCAGTACTTT.

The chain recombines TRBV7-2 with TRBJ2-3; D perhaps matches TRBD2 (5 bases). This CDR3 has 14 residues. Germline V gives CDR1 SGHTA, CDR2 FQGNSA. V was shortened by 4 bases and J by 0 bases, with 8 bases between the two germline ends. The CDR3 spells CASSSGDSTDTQYF. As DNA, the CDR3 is TGTGCCAGCAGCTCCGGGGATAGCACAGATACGCAGTATTTT.

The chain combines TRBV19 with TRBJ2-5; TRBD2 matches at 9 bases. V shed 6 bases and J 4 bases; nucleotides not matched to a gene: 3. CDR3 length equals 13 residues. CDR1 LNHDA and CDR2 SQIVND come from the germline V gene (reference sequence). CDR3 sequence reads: CASRKGLAETQYF. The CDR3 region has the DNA TGTGCCAGTAGGAAGGGACTAGCAGAGACCCAGTACTTC.

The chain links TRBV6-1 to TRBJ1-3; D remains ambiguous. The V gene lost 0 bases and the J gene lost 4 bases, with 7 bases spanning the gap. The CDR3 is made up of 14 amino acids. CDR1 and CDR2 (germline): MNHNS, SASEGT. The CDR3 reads CASSEARQGNTIYF. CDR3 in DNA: TGTGCCAGCAGTGAAGCGCGGCAGGGAAACACCATATATTTT.

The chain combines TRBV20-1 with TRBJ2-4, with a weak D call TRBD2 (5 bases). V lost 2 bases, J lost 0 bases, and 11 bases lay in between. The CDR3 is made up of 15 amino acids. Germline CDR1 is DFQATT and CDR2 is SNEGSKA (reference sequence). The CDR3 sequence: CSARYPGLAKNIQYF. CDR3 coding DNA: TGCAGTGCTAGATACCCGGGATTAGCCAAAAACATTCAGTACTTC.

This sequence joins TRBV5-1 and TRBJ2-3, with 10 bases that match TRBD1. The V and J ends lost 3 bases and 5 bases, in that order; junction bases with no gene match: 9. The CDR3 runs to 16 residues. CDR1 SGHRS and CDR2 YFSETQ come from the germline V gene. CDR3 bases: TGCGCCAGCAGCTCTCTCGGGACAGGGGAGATAGATACGCAGTATTTT. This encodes CASSSLGTGEIDTQYF.

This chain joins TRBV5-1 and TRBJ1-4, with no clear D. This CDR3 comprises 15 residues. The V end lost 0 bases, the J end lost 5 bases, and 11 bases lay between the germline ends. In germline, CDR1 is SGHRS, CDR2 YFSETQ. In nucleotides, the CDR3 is TGCGCCAGCAGCTTGGATTCAGGACCAAATGAAAAACTGTTTTTT. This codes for CASSLDSGPNEKLFF.

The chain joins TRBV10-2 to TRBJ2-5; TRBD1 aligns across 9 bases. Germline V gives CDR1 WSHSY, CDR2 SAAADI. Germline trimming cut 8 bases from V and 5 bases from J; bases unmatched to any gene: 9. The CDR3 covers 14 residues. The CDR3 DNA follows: TGCGCCAGCGTAGACAGGGGGTCTGTGGAGACCCAGTACTTC. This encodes CASVDRGSVETQYF.

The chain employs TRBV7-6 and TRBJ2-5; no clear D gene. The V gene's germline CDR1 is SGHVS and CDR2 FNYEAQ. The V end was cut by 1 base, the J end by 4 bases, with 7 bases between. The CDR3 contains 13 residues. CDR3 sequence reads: CASSLGTLETQYF. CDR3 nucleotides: TGTGCCAGCAGCTTAGGGACCCTAGAGACCCAGTACTTC. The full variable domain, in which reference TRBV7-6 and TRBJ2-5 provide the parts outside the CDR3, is GAGVSQSPRYKVTKRGQDVALRCDPISGHVSLYWYRQALGQGPEFLTYFNYEAQQDKSGLPNDRFSAERPEGSISTLTIQRTEQRDSAMYRCASSLGTLETQYFGPGTRLLVL.

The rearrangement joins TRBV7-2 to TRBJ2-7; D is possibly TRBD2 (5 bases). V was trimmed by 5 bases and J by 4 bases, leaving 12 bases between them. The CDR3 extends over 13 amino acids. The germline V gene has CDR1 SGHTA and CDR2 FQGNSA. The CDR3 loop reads CASSLSAGYEQYF. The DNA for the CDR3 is TGTGCCAGCAGCCTTTCGGCGGGTTACGAGCAGTACTTC.

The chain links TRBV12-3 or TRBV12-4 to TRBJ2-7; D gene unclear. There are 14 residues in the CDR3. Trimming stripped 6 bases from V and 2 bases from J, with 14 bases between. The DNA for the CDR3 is TGTGCCAGCAGACCTCGGACCGGCACCTACGAGCAGTACTTC. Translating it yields CASRPRTGTYEQYF.

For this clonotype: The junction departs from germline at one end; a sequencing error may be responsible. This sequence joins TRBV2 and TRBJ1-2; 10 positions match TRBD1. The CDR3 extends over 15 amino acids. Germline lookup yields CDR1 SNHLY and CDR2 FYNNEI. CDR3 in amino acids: CASSEGGTGAAGYTF. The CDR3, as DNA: TGTGCCAGCAGCGAAGGTGGGACAGGGGCCGCTGGCTACACCTTC.

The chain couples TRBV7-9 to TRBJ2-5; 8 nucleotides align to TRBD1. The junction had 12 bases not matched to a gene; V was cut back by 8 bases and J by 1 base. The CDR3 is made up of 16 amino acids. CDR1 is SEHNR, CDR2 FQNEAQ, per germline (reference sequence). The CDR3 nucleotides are TGTGCCAGCGGCAAACTCAAGACAGGGGCCCAAGAGACCCAGTACTTC. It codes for CASGKLKTGAQETQYF.

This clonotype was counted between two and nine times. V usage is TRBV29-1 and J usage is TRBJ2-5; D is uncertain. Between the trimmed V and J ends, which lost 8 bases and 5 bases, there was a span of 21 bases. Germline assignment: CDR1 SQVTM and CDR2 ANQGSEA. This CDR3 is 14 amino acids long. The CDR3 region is CSCRAPRADETQYF. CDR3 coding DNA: TGCAGCTGCCGGGCCCCCCGGGCTGATGAGACCCAGTACTTC.

The DNA for the CDR3 is TGTGCCAGCTTCCTCAGGCGGCTGAACACTGAAGCTTTCTTT. Its translation is CASFLRRLNTEAFF. V is TRBV2 and J is TRBJ1-1, with D unresolved. Germline V gene lookup returns CDR1 SNHLY and CDR2 FYNNEI. CDR3 size: 14 residues. V was cut by 8 bases and J by 0 bases, with 13 bases left in between.

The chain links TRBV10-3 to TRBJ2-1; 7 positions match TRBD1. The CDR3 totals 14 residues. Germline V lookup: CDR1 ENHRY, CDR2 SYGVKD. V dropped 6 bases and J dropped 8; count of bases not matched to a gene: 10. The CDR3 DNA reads TGTGCCATCAGGGGTGCTACAGGGGCGGATGAGCAGTTCTTC. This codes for CAIRGATGADEQFF.

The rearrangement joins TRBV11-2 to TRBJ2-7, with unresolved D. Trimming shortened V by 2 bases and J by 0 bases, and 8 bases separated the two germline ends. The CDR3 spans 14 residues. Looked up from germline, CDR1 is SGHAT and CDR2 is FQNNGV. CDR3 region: CASSLNVFSYEQYF. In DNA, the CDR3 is TGTGCCAGCAGCTTAAACGTTTTCTCCTACGAGCAGTACTTC.

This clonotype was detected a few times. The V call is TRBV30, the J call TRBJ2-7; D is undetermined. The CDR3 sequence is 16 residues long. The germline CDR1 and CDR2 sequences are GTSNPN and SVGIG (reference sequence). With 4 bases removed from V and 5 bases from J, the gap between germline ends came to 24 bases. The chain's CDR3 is CAWTPPYSFMGHEQYF. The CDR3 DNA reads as TGTGCCTGGACCCCGCCATACAGTTTTATGGGCCACGAGCAGTACTTC.

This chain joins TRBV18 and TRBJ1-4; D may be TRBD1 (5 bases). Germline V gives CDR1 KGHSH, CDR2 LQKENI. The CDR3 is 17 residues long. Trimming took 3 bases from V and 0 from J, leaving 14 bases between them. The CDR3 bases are TGTGCCAGCTCACCCCTTGCCGGGACTACAACTAATGAAAAACTGTTTTTT. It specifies CASSPLAGTTTNEKLFF.

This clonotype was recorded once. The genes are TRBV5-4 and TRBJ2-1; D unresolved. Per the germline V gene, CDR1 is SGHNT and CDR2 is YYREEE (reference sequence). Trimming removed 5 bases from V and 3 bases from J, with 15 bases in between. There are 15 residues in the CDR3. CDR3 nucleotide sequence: TGTGCCAGCAGACAGACCGGGCTCAACTACAATGAGCAGTTCTTC. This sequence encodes CASRQTGLNYNEQFF.

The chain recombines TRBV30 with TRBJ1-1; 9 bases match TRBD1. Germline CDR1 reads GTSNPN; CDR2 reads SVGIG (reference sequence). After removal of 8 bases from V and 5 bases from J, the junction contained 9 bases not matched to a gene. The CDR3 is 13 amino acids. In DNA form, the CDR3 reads TGTGCCCACGACAGGGGGAAGGGTACTGAAGCTTTCTTT. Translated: CAHDRGKGTEAFF.

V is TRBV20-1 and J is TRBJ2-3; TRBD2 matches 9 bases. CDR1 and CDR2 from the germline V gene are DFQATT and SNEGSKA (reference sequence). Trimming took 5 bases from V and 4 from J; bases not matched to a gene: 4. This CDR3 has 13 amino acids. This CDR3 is CSAFAGGPDTQYF. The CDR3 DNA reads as TGCAGTGCTTTTGCGGGGGGGCCAGATACGCAGTATTTT.

The CDR3 DNA reads TGTGCCAGCAGCGTTCGCATGACTAGCGGGGGGGCAAATGAGCAGTTCTTC. This gives the protein CASSVRMTSGGANEQFF. The chain joins TRBV9 to TRBJ2-1; 14 positions match TRBD2. J lost 7 bases, V lost 2 bases, and 8 bases had no gene match. Germline V gives CDR1 SGDLS, CDR2 YYNGEE. The CDR3 extends over 17 amino acids.

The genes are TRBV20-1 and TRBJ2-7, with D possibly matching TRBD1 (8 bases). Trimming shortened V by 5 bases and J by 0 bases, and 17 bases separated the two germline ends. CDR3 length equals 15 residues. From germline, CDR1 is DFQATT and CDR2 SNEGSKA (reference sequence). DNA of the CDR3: TGCAGTGCTCCCTTACAGGGGGAGGGCTCCTACGAGCAGTACTTC. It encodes CSAPLQGEGSYEQYF.

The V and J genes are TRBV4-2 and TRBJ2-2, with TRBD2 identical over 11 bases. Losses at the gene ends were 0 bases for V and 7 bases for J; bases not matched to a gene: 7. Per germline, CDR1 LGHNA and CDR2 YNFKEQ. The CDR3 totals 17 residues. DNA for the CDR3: TGTGCCAGCAGCCAAGACCCTAGCGGGGGGATCCTCGGGGAGCTGTTTTTT. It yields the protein CASSQDPSGGILGELFF.

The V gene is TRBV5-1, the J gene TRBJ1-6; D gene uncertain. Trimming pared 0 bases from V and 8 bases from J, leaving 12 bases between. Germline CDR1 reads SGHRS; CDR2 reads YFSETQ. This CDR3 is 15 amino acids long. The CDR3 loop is CASSLAGASYSPLHF. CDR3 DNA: TGCGCCAGCAGCTTGGCAGGAGCCTCGTATTCACCCCTCCACTTT.